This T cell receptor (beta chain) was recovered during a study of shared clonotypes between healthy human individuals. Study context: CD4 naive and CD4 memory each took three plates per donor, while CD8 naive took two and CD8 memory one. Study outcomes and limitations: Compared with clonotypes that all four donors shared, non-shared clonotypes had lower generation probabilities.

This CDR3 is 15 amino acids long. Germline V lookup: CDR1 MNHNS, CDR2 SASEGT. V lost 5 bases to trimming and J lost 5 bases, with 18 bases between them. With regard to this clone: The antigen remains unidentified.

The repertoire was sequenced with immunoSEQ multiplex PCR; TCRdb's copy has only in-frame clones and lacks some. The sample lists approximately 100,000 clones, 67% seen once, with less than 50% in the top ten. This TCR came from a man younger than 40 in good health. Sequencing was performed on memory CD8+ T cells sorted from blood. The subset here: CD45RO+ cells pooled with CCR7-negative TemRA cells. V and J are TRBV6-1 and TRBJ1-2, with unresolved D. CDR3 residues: CASSPTSGEGYGYTF. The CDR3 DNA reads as TGTGCCAGCAGTCCCACTAGCGGCGAGGGATATGGCTACACCTTC.